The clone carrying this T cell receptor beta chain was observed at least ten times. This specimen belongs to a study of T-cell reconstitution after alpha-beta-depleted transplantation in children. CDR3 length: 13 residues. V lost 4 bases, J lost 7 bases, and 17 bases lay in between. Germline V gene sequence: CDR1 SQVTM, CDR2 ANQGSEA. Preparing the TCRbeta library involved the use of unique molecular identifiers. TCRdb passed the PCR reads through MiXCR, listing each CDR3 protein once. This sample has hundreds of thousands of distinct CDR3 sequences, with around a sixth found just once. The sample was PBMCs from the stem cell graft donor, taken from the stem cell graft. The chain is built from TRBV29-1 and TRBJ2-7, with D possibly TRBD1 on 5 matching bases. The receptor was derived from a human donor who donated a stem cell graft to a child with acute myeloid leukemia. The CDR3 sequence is CSVGGRASLEQYF. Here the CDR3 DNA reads TGCAGCGTTGGCGGCAGGGCGTCGTTAGAGCAGTACTTC.